This T cell receptor (beta chain) is drawn from a study of OX40 agonist ivuxolimab in advanced cancers. Overall study: The treatment was a fully human IgG2 OX40 agonist, ivuxolimab.

V lost 0 bases to trimming and J lost 2 bases, with 9 bases between them. CDR1 is SGDLS, CDR2 YYNGEE, per germline. This CDR3 is built from 15 residues. Study-wide points: In the 0.1 to 3.0 mg/kg range, CD4+ and CD8+ blood T cells had expanded clonally by week 6. Clonal expansion among partial responders at 0.1-3.0 mg/kg ranked near the lowest.

Measured with immunoSEQ multiplex PCR; TCRdb has only the in-frame clones, and not every one. This table holds 90,000 to 100,000 clones, 70% to 90% found once. Systemic immunosuppression or autoimmune disease history was grounds to exclude patients. A word on this clone: Its target is not known.

The sequence derives from an adult with an advanced solid tumor such as melanoma, head and neck, liver or kidney cancer. The rearrangement joins TRBV9 to TRBJ2-1; maybe TRBD2 (6 bases). The starting material was CD4+ or CD8+ T cells sorted from blood, obtained in a trial of the OX40 agonist ivuxolimab. The CDR3 sequence is CASSVDSGTYNEQFF. In DNA, the CDR3 is TGTGCCAGCAGCGTAGATAGCGGTACCTACAATGAGCAGTTCTTC.